The 15 T cell receptor beta chains in this list originate from one sample, sequenced in a study of T cell repertoires in cytomegalovirus infection. TCRdb recomputed calls from the reads with MiXCR, one row per CDR3 protein. The repertoire holds roughly 230,000 distinct CDR3 sequences, with over 20% as singletons. What was sequenced was CD8+ T cells from PBMCs. The receptors stem from a human donor in good health (CMV status not recorded). Some clones in this sample may be carry-over from other donors' samples.

In its sample, this clonotype was seen a few times. The chain recombines TRBV5-5 with TRBJ1-5; weak D call: TRBD1 (5 bases). Per the germline V gene, CDR1 is SGHKS and CDR2 is YYEKEE (reference sequence). The CDR3 has 14 amino acids. The ends were cut back, 1 base at V and 4 bases at J, with 9 bases in the middle. DNA of the CDR3: TGTGCCAGCAGCTTGTCCCAGGGTAATCAGCCCCAGCATTTT. Its protein is CASSLSQGNQPQHF.

The chain employs TRBV24-1 and TRBJ1-2, with D uncertain. Between the trimmed V and J ends, which lost 5 bases and 6 bases, there was a span of 15 bases. The CDR3 has 14 amino acids. CDR1 is KGHDR, CDR2 SFDVKD, per germline. The chain's CDR3 is CATSARWGEDGYTF. CDR3 bases: TGTGCCACCAGTGCTCGGTGGGGAGAGGATGGCTACACCTTC.

V and J are TRBV6-6 and TRBJ2-7, with D possibly being TRBD1 (6 bases). This CDR3 region has 15 residues. V lost 4 bases and J 0 bases, leaving 13 bases between the germline ends. Germline-derived CDR1 and CDR2 are MNHNY and SVGAGI (reference sequence). Written as DNA, the CDR3 is TGTGCCAGCAGTTTTTACCCGGGACACTCCTACGAGCAGTACTTC. Translated: CASSFYPGHSYEQYF.

The chain uses TRBV4-1 and TRBJ2-7; 12 bases align to TRBD2. Per germline, CDR1 MGHRA and CDR2 YSYEKL. This CDR3 is 16 amino acids long. V was clipped by 3 bases and J by 3 bases; unmatched bases: 6. The CDR3 DNA sequence: TGCGCCAGCAGCCACAACGGGACTAGCGGGTACTACGAGCAGTACTTC. Protein sequence: CASSHNGTSGYYEQYF.

This chain links TRBV11-3 with TRBJ2-1, with a possible D match to TRBD1 (6 bases). The CDR3 contains 19 residues. In germline, CDR1 is SGHNT, CDR2 YENEEA. Trimming removed 4 bases at V and 2 bases at J, with 24 bases between. The CDR3: CASSSGLGPSGHTYNEQFF. Here the CDR3 DNA reads TGTGCCAGCAGCTCTGGATTGGGTCCCTCGGGACATACCTACAATGAGCAGTTCTTC.

The chain couples TRBV15 to TRBJ2-5; TRBD2 aligns across 10 bases. Germline values: CDR1 LNHNV, CDR2 YYDKDF (reference sequence). This CDR3 has 16 residues. V was clipped by 0 bases and J by 1 base; unmatched bases: 2. CDR3 sequence (DNA): TGTGCCACCAGCAGAGATCCTAGCGGGAGCCAAGAGACCCAGTACTTC. It specifies CATSRDPSGSQETQYF.

The rearrangement joins TRBV2 to TRBJ2-7; tentative D call: TRBD1 (5 bases). CDR1 SNHLY and CDR2 FYNNEI come from the germline V gene. The CDR3 spans 14 residues. V dropped 0 bases and J dropped 3 bases, with 9 bases sitting between them. CDR3 DNA sequence: TGTGCCAGCAGTGAAGCTTACAGGATCTACGAGCAGTACTTC. This codes for CASSEAYRIYEQYF.

V is TRBV13 and J is TRBJ2-1; D not certain. Germline assignment: CDR1 PRHDT and CDR2 FYEKMQ (reference sequence). V was shortened by 0 bases and J by 7 bases, with 7 bases between the two germline ends. This CDR3 has 13 residues. The CDR3 spells CASSLGRWNEQFF. As DNA, the CDR3 is TGTGCCAGCAGCTTAGGCCGGTGGAATGAGCAGTTCTTC.

This chain joins TRBV20-1 and TRBJ2-1; 11 nucleotides align to TRBD2. The CDR3 contains 15 residues. Trimming removed 2 bases from V and 5 bases from J; junction bases left unmatched: 5. Germline loops: CDR1 DFQATT, CDR2 SNEGSKA (reference sequence). In DNA form, the CDR3 reads TGCAGTGCTAGACTAGCGGGGGGCGCCCACAATGAGCAGTTCTTC. Translating gives CSARLAGGAHNEQFF.

This clonotype was found many times. V gene TRBV28 combines with J gene TRBJ1-4; D is possibly TRBD1 (6 bases). The germline CDR1 and CDR2 sequences are MDHEN and SYDVKM. The CDR3 runs to 12 residues. V dropped 6 bases and J dropped 12 bases, with 14 bases sitting between them. The CDR3 protein is CASSLDRRELFF. CDR3 DNA: TGTGCCAGCAGCTTAGACAGGAGGGAACTGTTTTTT.

The chain combines TRBV29-1 with TRBJ2-3; the D is unclear. This CDR3 region has 12 residues. V gave up 4 bases and J gave up 4 bases, with 9 bases separating them. From germline, CDR1 is SQVTM and CDR2 ANQGSEA. CDR3 sequence: CSVVLPPDTQYF. As DNA, the CDR3 is TGCAGCGTTGTTCTGCCCCCAGATACGCAGTATTTT.

This clonotype was seen ten or more times. The chain couples TRBV28 to TRBJ2-1; 8 positions match TRBD2. The ends lost 0 bases at V and 7 bases at J; junction bases unmatched: 8. Germline V lookup: CDR1 MDHEN, CDR2 SYDVKM. CDR3 length: 16 residues. The CDR3 spells CASSLWSGGPGNEQFF. The CDR3 bases are TGTGCCAGCAGTTTATGGTCGGGGGGGCCGGGGAATGAGCAGTTCTTC.

This chain connects TRBV9 to TRBJ2-2; 16 bases agree with TRBD2. In germline, CDR1 is SGDLS, CDR2 YYNGEE. This CDR3 is built from 18 residues. The trim removed 4 bases at V and 7 bases at J, leaving 10 bases unmatched. CDR3 sequence: CASSPPGLAGGIGGELFF. The CDR3 DNA reads TGTGCCAGCAGCCCCCCGGGACTAGCGGGGGGGATAGGCGGGGAGCTGTTTTTT.

The chain employs TRBV7-6 and TRBJ2-3; 10 bases fit TRBD2. There are 20 residues in the CDR3. Germline CDR1 and CDR2: SGHVS and FNYEAQ. J gave up 0 bases and V 1 base, and 13 bases lay outside the gene matches. CDR3 in DNA: TGTGCCAGCAGCTTAGTAAAAAAGGGGCTAGCGGGGGCCAGCACAGATACGCAGTATTTT. This encodes CASSLVKKGLAGASTDTQYF.

This clonotype has only a few counts. The chain combines TRBV12-3 or TRBV12-4 with TRBJ2-1; 9 bases map to TRBD2. V shed 3 bases and J 9 bases; nucleotides not matched to a gene: 6. CDR3 size: 14 residues. As DNA, the CDR3 is TGTGCCAGCAGTTTGGTGCGGGGGGGCCGTGAGCAGTTCTTC. Protein: CASSLVRGGREQFF.